This TCR beta chain was captured in a study of blood T cell repertoires in COVID-19. Study in general: Material from acute and convalescent COVID-19 was sourced from the United States, Italy and Spain.

Germline lookup yields CDR1 SGDLS and CDR2 YYNGEE. CDR3 length: 15 residues. V shed 4 bases and J shed 10 bases, with 18 bases lying between them. Libraries were prepared by immunoSEQ multiplex PCR; TCRdb keeps only in-frame clonotypes and omits some of them. This sample has some 200,000 clones, with more than 65% found just once. The clonotype was recovered from a human donor with acute or convalescent COVID-19. The donor label of this sample is uncertain. The chain has TRBV9 and TRBJ1-6, with D perhaps TRBD1 (5 bases). The sequenced sample was peripheral blood. DNA for the CDR3: TGTGCCAGCAGCCCCTACGGGGGACCCGGGTCACCCCTCCACTTT. Amino acids: CASSPYGGPGSPLHF. Full variable domain (missing parts from reference TRBV9 and TRBJ1-6): DSGVTQTPKHLITATGQRVTLRCSPRSGDLSVYWYQQSLDQGLQFLIQYYNGEERAKGNILERFSAQQFPDLHSELNLSSLELGDSALYFCASSPYGGPGSPLHFGNGTRLTVT.